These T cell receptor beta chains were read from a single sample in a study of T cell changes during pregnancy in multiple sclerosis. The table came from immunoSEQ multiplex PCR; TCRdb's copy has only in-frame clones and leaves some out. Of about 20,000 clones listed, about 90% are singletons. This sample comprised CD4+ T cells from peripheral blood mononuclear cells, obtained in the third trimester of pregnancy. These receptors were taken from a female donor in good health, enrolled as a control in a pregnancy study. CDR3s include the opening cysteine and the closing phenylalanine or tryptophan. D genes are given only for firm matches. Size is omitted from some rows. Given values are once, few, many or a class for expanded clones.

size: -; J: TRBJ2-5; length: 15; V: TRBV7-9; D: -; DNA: TGTGCCAGCAGCTTGAGGCCTGCGGGCTTGGAGACCCAGTACTTC; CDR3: CASSLRPAGLETQYF
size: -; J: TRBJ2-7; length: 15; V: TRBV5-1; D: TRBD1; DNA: TGCGCCAGCAGCTTGGGGGCAGGGGGCGCTTACGAGCAGTACTTC; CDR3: CASSLGAGGAYEQYF
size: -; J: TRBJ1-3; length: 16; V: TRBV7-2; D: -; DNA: TGTGCCAGCAGCTTGGGAGTGAGCGGGCTAGGAAACACCATATATTTT; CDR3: CASSLGVSGLGNTIYF
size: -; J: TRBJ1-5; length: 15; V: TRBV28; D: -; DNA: TGTGCCAGCAGTTTATTGGGGCGGGGAAATCAGCCCCAGCATTTT; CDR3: CASSLLGRGNQPQHF
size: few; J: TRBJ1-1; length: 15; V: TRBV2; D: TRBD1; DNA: TGTGCCAGCAGTGACCGACAGGGATCGAACACTGAAGCTTTCTTT; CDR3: CASSDRQGSNTEAFF
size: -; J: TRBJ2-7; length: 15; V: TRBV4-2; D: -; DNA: TGTGCCAGCAGCCAAGTGGGTACAGGGACCTACGAGCAGTACTTC; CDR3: CASSQVGTGTYEQYF
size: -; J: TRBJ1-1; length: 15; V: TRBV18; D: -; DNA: TGTGCCAGCTCATCTACGGATACGGGGAACACTGAAGCTTTCTTT; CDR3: CASSSTDTGNTEAFF
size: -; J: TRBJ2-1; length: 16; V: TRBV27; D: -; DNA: TGTGCCAGCAGTTTATATAGCCCCGGTTCCCACAATGAGCAGTTCTTC; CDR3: CASSLYSPGSHNEQFF
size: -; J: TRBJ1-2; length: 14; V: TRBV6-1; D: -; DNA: TGTGCCAGCGGAAGGGAGGGCGGGAACTATGGCTACACCTTC; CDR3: CASGREGGNYGYTF
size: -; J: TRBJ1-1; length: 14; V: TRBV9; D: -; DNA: TGTGCCAGCAGCCCTCGAGAGCATAACACTGAAGCTTTCTTT; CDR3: CASSPREHNTEAFF
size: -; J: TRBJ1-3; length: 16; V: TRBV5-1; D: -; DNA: TGCGCCAGCAGCCCGACCGGTGAGGGATCTGGAAACACCATATATTTT; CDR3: CASSPTGEGSGNTIYF
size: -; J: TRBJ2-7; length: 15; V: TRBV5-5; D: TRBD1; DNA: TGTGCCAGCAGCGCCGGGACAGGGGAATCCTACGAGCAGTACTTC; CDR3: CASSAGTGESYEQYF
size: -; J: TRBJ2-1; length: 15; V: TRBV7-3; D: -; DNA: TGTGCCAGCAGCTTAAGCGGCGCCACCTACAATGAGCAGTTCTTC; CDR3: CASSLSGATYNEQFF
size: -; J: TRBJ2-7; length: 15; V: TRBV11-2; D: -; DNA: TGTGCCAGCAGCTTAGCTGGGCAGGGGACCTACGAGCAGTACTTC; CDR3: CASSLAGQGTYEQYF
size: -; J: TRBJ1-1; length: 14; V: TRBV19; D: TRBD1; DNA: TGTGCCAGTAGTACAACAGGGGGGAAGACTGAAGCTTTCTTT; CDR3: CASSTTGGKTEAFF
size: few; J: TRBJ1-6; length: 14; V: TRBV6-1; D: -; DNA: TGTGCCAGCAGTGAAGCAGGGGAAAGTTCACCCCTCCACTTT; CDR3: CASSEAGESSPLHF
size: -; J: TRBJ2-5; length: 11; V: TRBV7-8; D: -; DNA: TGTGCCAGCAACTACAAAGAGACCCAGTACTTC; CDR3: CASNYKETQYF
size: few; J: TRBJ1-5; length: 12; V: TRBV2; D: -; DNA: TGTGCCAGCCAGTATAGCAATCAGCCCCAGCATTTT; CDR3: CASQYSNQPQHF
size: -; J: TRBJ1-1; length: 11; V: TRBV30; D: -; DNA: TGTGCCAGACAGTTGAACACTGAAGCTTTCTTT; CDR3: CARQLNTEAFF
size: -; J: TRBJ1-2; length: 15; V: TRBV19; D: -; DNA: TGTGCCAGTAGTTTCCCGGACAGATTAAACTATGGCTACACCTTC; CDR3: CASSFPDRLNYGYTF
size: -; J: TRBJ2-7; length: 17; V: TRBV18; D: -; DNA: TGTGCCAGCTCACCTACCGTAACGCGGGCCGAACTCTACGAGCAGTACTTC; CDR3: CASSPTVTRAELYEQYF
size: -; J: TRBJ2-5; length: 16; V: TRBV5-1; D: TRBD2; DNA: TGCGCCAGCAGCTGGGGTGGAGCGGGGGGCCAAGAGACCCAGTACTTC; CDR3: CASSWGGAGGQETQYF
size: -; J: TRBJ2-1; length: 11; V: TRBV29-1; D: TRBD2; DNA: TGCAGCGCCCCCGAACTAGCGGGAGGGTTCTTC; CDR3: CSAPELAGGFF
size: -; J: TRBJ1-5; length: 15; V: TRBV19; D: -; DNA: TGTGCCAGTAGTATGCGCGATTATAGCAATCAGCCCCAGCATTTT; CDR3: CASSMRDYSNQPQHF
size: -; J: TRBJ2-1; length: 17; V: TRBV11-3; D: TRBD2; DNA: TGTGCCAGCAGCTTAGATGGGGGGGGAGGGAGATACAATGAGCAGTTCTTC; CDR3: CASSLDGGGGRYNEQFF
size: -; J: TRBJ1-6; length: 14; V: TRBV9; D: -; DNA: TGTGCCAGCAGCGCCGGGGTGGTGGGCTCACCCCTCCACTTT; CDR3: CASSAGVVGSPLHF
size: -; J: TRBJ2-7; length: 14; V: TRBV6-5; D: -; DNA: TGTGCCACCACCAGAGGCAGTACCTCCTACGAGCAGTACTTC; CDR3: CATTRGSTSYEQYF
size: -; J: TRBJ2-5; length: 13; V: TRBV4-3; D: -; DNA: TGCGCCAGCAGCCGACGACAGTCGGAGACCCAGTACTTC; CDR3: CASSRRQSETQYF